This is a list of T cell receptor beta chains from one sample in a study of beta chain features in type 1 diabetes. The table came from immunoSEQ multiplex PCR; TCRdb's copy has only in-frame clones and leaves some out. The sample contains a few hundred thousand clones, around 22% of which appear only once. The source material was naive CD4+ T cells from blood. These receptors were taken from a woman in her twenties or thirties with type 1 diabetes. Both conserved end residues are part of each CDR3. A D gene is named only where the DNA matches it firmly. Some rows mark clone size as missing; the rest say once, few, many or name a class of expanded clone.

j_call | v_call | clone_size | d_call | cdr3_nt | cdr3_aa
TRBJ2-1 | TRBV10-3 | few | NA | TGTGCCATCAGTACAGTAGCGGCTTCCTACAATGAGCAGTTCTTC | CAISTVAASYNEQFF
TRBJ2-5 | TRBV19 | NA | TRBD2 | TGTGCCAGTAGAATCAACGGACTAGCGGAAGAGACCCAGTACTTC | CASRINGLAEETQYF
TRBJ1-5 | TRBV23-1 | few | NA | TGCGCCAGCAGTCAAAAACACCCAAGTAGCAATCAGCCCCAGCATTTT | CASSQKHPSSNQPQHF
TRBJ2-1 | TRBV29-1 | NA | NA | TGCAGCGTTGGACTAGTGGCCAACAATGAGCAGTTCTTC | CSVGLVANNEQFF
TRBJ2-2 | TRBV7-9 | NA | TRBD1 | TGTGCCAGCAGCATGGGACAGGGTAACACCGGGGAGCTGTTTTTT | CASSMGQGNTGELFF
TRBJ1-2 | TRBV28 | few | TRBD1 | TGTGCCAGCAAAACCAGGGGGCCCAGCTATGGCTACACCTTC | CASKTRGPSYGYTF
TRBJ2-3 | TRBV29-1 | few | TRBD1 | TGCAGCGTTCTTACAGACAGGGAGACAGATACGCAGTATTTT | CSVLTDRETDTQYF
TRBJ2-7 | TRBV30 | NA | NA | TGTGCCTGGAGGGGCCCCTCCTACGAGCAGTACTTC | CAWRGPSYEQYF
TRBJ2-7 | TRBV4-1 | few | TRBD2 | TGCGCCAGCAGCCAATGGGGATGGGGGAGGGCGGACAAATCCGGGCAGTACTTC | CASSQWGWGRADKSGQYF
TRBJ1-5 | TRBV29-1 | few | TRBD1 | TGCAGCGTTGGAGGGACAGGGCTCGGGCAGCCCCAGCATTTT | CSVGGTGLGQPQHF
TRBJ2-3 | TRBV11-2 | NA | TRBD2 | TGTGCCAGCAGCTTGGGCCAGGGACTAGCGAACACAGATACGCAGTATTTT | CASSLGQGLANTDTQYF
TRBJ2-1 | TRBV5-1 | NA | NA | TGCGCCAGCAGCCTTCCCCCCTCCGACAATGAGCAGTTCTTC | CASSLPPSDNEQFF
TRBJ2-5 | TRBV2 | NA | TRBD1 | TGTGCCAGCGGACAGGGAACGGTGGAGACCCAGTACTTC | CASGQGTVETQYF
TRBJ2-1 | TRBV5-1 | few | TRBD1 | TGCGCCAGCAGCTCCGGGACAGACTACAATGAGCAGTTCTTC | CASSSGTDYNEQFF
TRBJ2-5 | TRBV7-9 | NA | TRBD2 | TGTGCCAGCAGTTCAGGACTAGCGGGAGCGGCGGAGACCCAGTACTTC | CASSSGLAGAAETQYF
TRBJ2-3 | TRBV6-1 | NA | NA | TGTGCCAGCAGTCCTATCTGGGATACGCAGTATTTT | CASSPIWDTQYF
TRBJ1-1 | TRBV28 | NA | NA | TGTGCCAGCAGTACCTACAGGGTGGAAGCTTTCTTT | CASSTYRVEAFF
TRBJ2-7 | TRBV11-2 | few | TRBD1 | TGTGCCAGCAGCCGGACAGGACAGGGCGCCGAGCAGTACTTC | CASSRTGQGAEQYF
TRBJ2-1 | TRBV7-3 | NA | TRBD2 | TGTGCCAGCAGCTTATGGCGTGGGGGAGGGATGAATGAGCAGTTCTTC | CASSLWRGGGMNEQFF
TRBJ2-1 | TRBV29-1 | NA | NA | TGCAGCGTTGCAATGAGGGAGCCCTACAATGAGCAGTTCTTC | CSVAMREPYNEQFF
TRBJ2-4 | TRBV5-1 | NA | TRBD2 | TGCGCCAGCCGGACTAGCGGGGGACCAATAGCCAAAAACATTCAGTACTTC | CASRTSGGPIAKNIQYF
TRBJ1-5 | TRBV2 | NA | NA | TGTGCCAGCAGCCCGGACTCGCCGGCGGGGCAGCCCCAGCATTTT | CASSPDSPAGQPQHF
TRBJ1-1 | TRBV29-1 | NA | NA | TGCAGCGTTGGTACTTTGAGTAAGAACACTGAAGCTTTCTTT | CSVGTLSKNTEAFF
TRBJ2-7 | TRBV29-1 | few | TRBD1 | TGCAGCGTTGGGACAGGGGAAATCTACGAGCAGTACTTC | CSVGTGEIYEQYF
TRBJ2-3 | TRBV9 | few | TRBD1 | TGTGCCAGCAGCGTCTCCGGACAGGGCCACACAGATACGCAGTATTTT | CASSVSGQGHTDTQYF
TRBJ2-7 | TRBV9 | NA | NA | TGTGCCAGCAGCCAGGGTACTACCTACGATGAGCAGTACTTC | CASSQGTTYDEQYF
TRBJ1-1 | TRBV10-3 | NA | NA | TGTGCCATCAGTGATGAACCGGGGGGAGCTTTCTTT | CAISDEPGGAFF
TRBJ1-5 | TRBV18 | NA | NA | TGTGCCAGTTCCGGGACAATTGATCAGCCCCAGCATTTT | CASSGTIDQPQHF
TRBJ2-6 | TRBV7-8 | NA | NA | TGTGCCAGCAGCCCTACAGGGAACTCTGGGGCCAACGTCCTGACTTTC | CASSPTGNSGANVLTF
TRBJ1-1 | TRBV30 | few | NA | TGTGCCTGGAGTGTACAGGACGACACTGAAGCTTTCTTT | CAWSVQDDTEAFF
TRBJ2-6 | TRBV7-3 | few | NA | TGTGCCAGCAGCTCATCAGAATCTGGGGCCAACGTCCTGACTTTC | CASSSSESGANVLTF
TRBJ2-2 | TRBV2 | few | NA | TGTGCCAGCAGTCTCAGCGGTGTAGGCACCGGGGAGCTGTTTTTT | CASSLSGVGTGELFF
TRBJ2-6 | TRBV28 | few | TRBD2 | TGTGCCAGCAGTCCTGCGACTAGCGGGAGCCCTGGGGCCAACGTCCTGACTTTC | CASSPATSGSPGANVLTF
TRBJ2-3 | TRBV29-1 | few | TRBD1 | TGCAGCGTTAAGACAGGGCCTGGGGATACGCAGTATTTT | CSVKTGPGDTQYF
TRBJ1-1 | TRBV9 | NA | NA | TGTGCCAGCAGCCCCCCACAGGGACCGAACACTGAAGCTTTCTTT | CASSPPQGPNTEAFF
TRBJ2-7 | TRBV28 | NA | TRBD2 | TGTGCCAGCAGTTTACTGGCGGGAGGGGACTTTTACGAGCAGTACTTC | CASSLLAGGDFYEQYF
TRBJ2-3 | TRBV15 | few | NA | TGTGCCACCAGGCGGGCTACTACCACAGATACGCAGTATTTT | CATRRATTTDTQYF
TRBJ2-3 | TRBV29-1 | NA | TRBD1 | TGCAGCGTTGCCGGACAGGGAGACACAGATACGCAGTATTTT | CSVAGQGDTDTQYF
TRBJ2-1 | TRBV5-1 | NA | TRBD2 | TGCGCCAGCAGCTTACTAGCGGGAGGGGGCAATGAGCAGTTCTTC | CASSLLAGGGNEQFF
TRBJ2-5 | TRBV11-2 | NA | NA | TGTGCCAGCAGCCAAAACAGACAAGAGACCCAGTACTTC | CASSQNRQETQYF
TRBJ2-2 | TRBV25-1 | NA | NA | TGTGCCAGCAGTGATCCCGGGAAAGGCACCGGGGAGCTGTTTTTT | CASSDPGKGTGELFF
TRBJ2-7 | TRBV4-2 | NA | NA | TGTGCCAGCAGCCTACCACAGGGTTACGAGCAGTACTTC | CASSLPQGYEQYF
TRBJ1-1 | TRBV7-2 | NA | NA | TGTGCCAGCAGCCCCCACATGAACACTGAAGCTTTCTTT | CASSPHMNTEAFF
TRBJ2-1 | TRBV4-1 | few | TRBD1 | TGCGCCAGCAGCGACAGGGGCTACAATGAGCAGTTCTTC | CASSDRGYNEQFF
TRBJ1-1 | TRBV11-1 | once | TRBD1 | TGTGCCAGCAGCCAAGGACAGGGAGGAACTGAAGCTTTCTTT | CASSQGQGGTEAFF
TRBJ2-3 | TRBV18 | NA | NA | TGTGCCAGCTCACCAAACGGGGTCACAGATACGCAGTATTTT | CASSPNGVTDTQYF
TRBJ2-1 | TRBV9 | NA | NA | TGTGCCACCCCGTTCCCGCGAATCTACAATGAGCAGTTCTTC | CATPFPRIYNEQFF